The next 11 T cell receptor beta chains were all read from a single sample in a study of vaccination effects on CD4 cells after COVID-19. Their recognized antigens are unknown. When less than 13 days of culture had elapsed, CD4+ T cells were isolated. Assay: immunoSEQ multiplex PCR; the TCRdb copy retains only in-frame clones and omits some. Found here are 30,000 or so clones, 60% to 80% of them singletons; the top ten hold 9.9%. The material sequenced was CD4+ T cells from PBMCs cultured without peptide, taken before COVID-19 vaccination. These receptor sequences come from a human donor who received a COVID-19 vaccine.

This clone was counted only a few times. The rearrangement joins TRBV3-1 (or the pseudogene TRBV3-2) to TRBJ2-5, with D perhaps being TRBD1 or TRBD2 (6 bases each). Trimming removed 4 bases from V and 2 bases from J, with 17 bases in between. Germline loops: CDR1 LGHDT, CDR2 YNNKEL (reference sequence). The CDR3 spans 16 residues. The CDR3 region has the DNA TGTGCCAGCAGCCCCGGTGGCGGGACACTTCAAGAGACCCAGTACTTC. Residues: CASSPGGGTLQETQYF.

The gene calls are TRBV12-3 or TRBV12-4 and TRBJ2-1, with 7 bases fitting TRBD1. There are 12 residues in the CDR3. J gave up 14 bases and V 6 bases, and 10 bases lay outside the gene matches. The CDR3 loop reads CASSRPGQSKFF. CDR3 DNA sequence: TGTGCCAGCAGCCGGCCGGGACAGTCCAAGTTCTTC.

In its sample, this clone was seen a few times. This chain connects TRBV18 to TRBJ1-3; TRBD1 matches 8 bases. With V trimmed by 6 bases and J by 0 bases, 4 bases remained unmatched. Germline CDR1 is KGHSH and CDR2 is LQKENI. CDR3 length equals 15 residues. The CDR3 DNA sequence: TGTGCCAGCTCCTCGACAGGGGACTCTGGAAACACCATATATTTT. It codes for CASSSTGDSGNTIYF.

V and J are TRBV14 and TRBJ1-1; D unclear. Germline CDR1 SGHDN, CDR2 FVKESK. V was trimmed by 7 bases and J by 2 bases, leaving 8 bases between them. This CDR3 spans 12 amino acids. The CDR3 is CASMGSNTEAFF. The CDR3 coding sequence is TGTGCCAGCATGGGCAGCAACACTGAAGCTTTCTTT.

J is TRBJ2-7 and V is TRBV5-1; unclear D gene. Germline V gene data show CDR1 as SGHRS and CDR2 as YFSETQ. The CDR3 is made up of 14 amino acids. The ends were cut back, 2 bases at V and 1 base at J, with 10 bases in the middle. The CDR3 is CASSFETHSYEQYF. Written as DNA, the CDR3 is TGCGCCAGCAGCTTCGAGACCCATTCCTACGAGCAGTACTTC.

The chain has TRBV9 and TRBJ1-6; possible D gene TRBD1, 5 bases. This CDR3 is 16 amino acids long. V gave up 2 bases and J gave up 9 bases, with 18 bases separating them. Germline assignment: CDR1 SGDLS and CDR2 YYNGEE. The CDR3, as DNA: TGTGCCAGCAGCGTTTATACCGGGACGGGGACTTCACCCCTCCACTTT. The encoded protein is CASSVYTGTGTSPLHF. Based on the CDR3 plus reference TRBV9 and TRBJ1-6, the full variable domain is DSGVTQTPKHLITATGQRVTLRCSPRSGDLSVYWYQQSLDQGLQFLIQYYNGEERAKGNILERFSAQQFPDLHSELNLSSLELGDSALYFCASSVYTGTGTSPLHFGNGTRLTVT.

The chain employs TRBV29-1 and TRBJ2-7, with D unresolved. V was clipped by 4 bases and J by 7 bases, with 29 bases between them. Germline lookup yields CDR1 SQVTM and CDR2 ANQGSEA. This CDR3 spans 17 amino acids. CDR3 nucleotides: TGCAGCGTTGTGAAGGCGGTTCTAGAACCTTACGGTTCGGAGCAGTACTTC. Translating gives CSVVKAVLEPYGSEQYF.

The chain employs TRBV27 and TRBJ1-2; possibly TRBD1 for D (6 bases). V dropped 3 bases and J dropped 4 bases, with 9 bases sitting between them. CDR3 length: 13 residues. From germline, CDR1 is MNHEY and CDR2 SMNVEV (reference sequence). DNA of the CDR3: TGTGCCAGCAGTTTCCAGGGGCTCTATGGCTACACCTTC. Translated, it gives CASSFQGLYGYTF.

This clone was seen once. The rearrangement joins TRBV11-2 to TRBJ2-1; 7 bases agree with TRBD2. J gave up 6 bases and V 0 bases, and 5 bases lay outside the gene matches. From germline, CDR1 is SGHAT and CDR2 FQNNGV. CDR3 length equals 15 residues. The CDR3 sequence: CASSLDRASGNEQFF. CDR3 nucleotides: TGTGCCAGCAGCTTAGATCGGGCTAGCGGCAATGAGCAGTTCTTC.

The V call is TRBV2, the J call TRBJ2-4; 8 bases map to TRBD1. The V and J ends lost 5 bases and 3 bases, in that order; junction bases with no gene match: 12. CDR3 length: 17 amino acids. Germline CDR1 and CDR2: SNHLY and FYNNEI. Here the CDR3 DNA reads TGTGCCAGCAGTATAAAAACAGGGGGAGGCGACAAAAACATTCAGTACTTC. This encodes CASSIKTGGGDKNIQYF.

The chain joins TRBV3-1 (or the pseudogene TRBV3-2) to TRBJ2-5; TRBD2 agrees at 8 bases. This CDR3 is 13 amino acids long. Trimming removed 8 bases from V and 4 bases from J; junction bases left unmatched: 6. Germline V gene data show CDR1 as LGHDT and CDR2 as YNNKEL (reference sequence). For the CDR3, the DNA is TGTGCCAGCGTGCGGGGGGCCTCAGAGACCCAGTACTTC. This sequence encodes CASVRGASETQYF.